This T cell receptor beta chain was sequenced for a study of cytotoxic CD8 clonotypes in ibrutinib-treated CLL. Study-wide context: Samples showed on average around 240,000 productive templates and 90,000 or so productive rearrangements. Broader study findings: Sustained-remission and progressing patients' sampling times differed. Clonality correlated strongly with circulating CD8+ T cells and exceeded age-matched healthy donors at baseline.

Notes on this clone: What it recognizes is unknown.

The assay was immunoSEQ multiplex PCR, and TCRdb's table has in-frame clones only and misses some. This table has 90,000 to 100,000 clones, around four fifths appearing once. The CDR3 totals 15 residues. About 2 micrograms of genomic DNA, which was extracted from cryopreserved PBMCs, served as the material used for the TCR beta libraries. V gene TRBV21-1 combines with J gene TRBJ1-6. TRBV21-1 is a pseudogene locus. The sequence derives from a human donor with chronic lymphocytic leukemia. The sequences come from PBMCs, collected after 12 months of ibrutinib treatment. This chain's CDR3 is CASRVLSSYNSPLHF. The CDR3 nucleotides read TGTGCCAGCAGGGTCCTGAGCTCCTATAATTCACCCCTCCACTTT.